Sequencing of this T cell receptor beta chain was carried out in a study of spatial heterogeneity in lung cancer. At the level of the study: Alpha-chain detections were consistently fewer than beta-chain detections among the sequences.

The V and J ends lost 0 bases and 4 bases respectively, with 4 bases between them. Germline CDR1 is SGDLS and CDR2 is YYNGEE. The CDR3 consists of 12 residues. Time point: sample taken at primary tumor resection. Whole RNA obtained from tumor, nontumor lung or frozen PBMC underwent sequencing without sorting. Samples came from some 73 TRACERx patients with untreated early-stage lung cancer. Every molecule of TCR cDNA had its own unique molecular identifier. Via MiXCR, TCRdb re-called the 5' RACE reads, giving one row per CDR3 protein. The table shows about 48,000 distinct CDR3 sequences, with approximately 5% occurring only once. This clonotype occurred many times. No antigen is known for it. Regarding the study as a whole: Ubiquitous, expanded tumor-derived TCRs were more frequently observed in blood at resection than at follow-up.

The sequence was collected from a male donor with early-stage non-small cell lung cancer. V is TRBV9 and J is TRBJ2-5, with D unresolved. This sample comprised PBMCs, obtained at surgery. The CDR3 sequence is CASSVVGETQYF. CDR3 coding DNA: TGTGCCAGCAGCGTAGTAGGAGAGACCCAGTACTTC.